Below, one T cell receptor beta chain is given with its context. Its matching antigen is unknown. MiXCR, applied by TCRdb to the reads, yields one record per CDR3 protein. The profile shows 750,000 to 900,000 distinct CDR3 sequences, about 27% of them singletons. The data were obtained in a study of T cell repertoires in cytomegalovirus infection. Study-wide context: Use of recently identified HLA-C-restricted and well-studied HLA-B-restricted CMV epitopes was part of the study. CMV infection and matching HLA type were both indicated by public TCR beta signatures. Study-wide findings and caveats: Carriers of CMV and the relevant HLA type were discriminated by public TCR beta frequency.

This CDR3 is 11 amino acids long. V shed 8 bases and J shed 10 bases, with 12 bases lying between them. This chain uses TRBV12-3 or TRBV12-4 with TRBJ2-1, with D perhaps TRBD2 (6 bases). The TCR sequence derives from a human donor in good health (CMV status not recorded). Some clones in this sample may be carry-over from other donors' samples. Source: cultured CD8+ T cells from PBMCs, taken from culture after CMV antigen stimulation. The CDR3 protein is CASGGTREQFF. The CDR3 region has the DNA TGTGCCAGCGGGGGGACCCGAGAGCAGTTCTTC.